This T cell receptor beta chain was recorded in a study of T cells after yellow fever vaccination. Regarding the study as a whole: Most primary-vaccination clones recurred post-booster (approximately 96% CD4, 88% CD8). Few clonotypes appeared in both CD4 and CD8 compartments.

Template switching with 5'RACE generated the TCR cDNA and added a universal primer site and UMIs. TCRdb re-called the 5' RACE reads with MiXCR, one entry per CDR3 protein. This sample has 400,000 to 650,000 distinct CDR3 sequences, with 21% found just once. The CDR3 covers 13 residues. Germline assignment: CDR1 SGHTA and CDR2 FQGNSA. J gave up 14 bases and V 1 base, and 8 bases lay outside the gene matches. In this sample, this clonotype turned up a few times. The antigen is unknown. The chain couples TRBV7-2 to TRBJ2-3; 8 positions agree with TRBD1. This sample comprised PBMCs, obtained 20 to 25 days after the first yellow fever vaccination. This sequence originates from a man between 18 and 35 years old who received the YFV17D yellow fever vaccine. CDR3 loop: CASSLGYRGALYF. The CDR3 region has the DNA TGTGCCAGCAGCTTAGGGTACAGGGGGGCCTTGTATTTT.